The rows below give T cell receptor beta chains drawn from one sample of a study of shared clonotypes between healthy human individuals. Using immunoSEQ multiplex PCR, the repertoire was profiled, and TCRdb retains in-frame clones only, with some absent. Found here are hundreds of thousands of clones, roughly 70% of them singletons; the top ten hold under 2%. Input material: memory CD4+ T cells sorted from blood. The source of these receptors is a woman in her thirties in good health. CDR3s include the opening cysteine and the closing phenylalanine or tryptophan. A D gene is named only where the DNA matches it firmly. The size entry is marked missing in some rows and otherwise reads once, few, many or a size class.

CDR3aa: CATSRGTQGQAFF
CDR3nt: TGTGCCACCAGCAGAGGTACGCAGGGGCAAGCTTTCTTT
abundance: .
len: 13
v_gene: TRBV15
d_gene: .
j_gene: TRBJ1-1

CDR3aa: CASSSQQGATNTQYF
CDR3nt: TGTGCCAGCAGCTCACAACAGGGGGCCACTAATACGCAGTATTTT
abundance: .
len: 15
v_gene: TRBV7-7
d_gene: TRBD1
j_gene: TRBJ2-3

CDR3aa: CASSQHGAGAGTQYF
CDR3nt: TGCGCCAGCAGCCAACATGGGGCGGGAGCGGGTACGCAGTATTTT
abundance: few
len: 15
v_gene: TRBV4-1
d_gene: TRBD2
j_gene: TRBJ2-3

CDR3aa: CASSPGSGGRTEAFF
CDR3nt: TGTGCCAGCAGCCCGGGGTCAGGGGGCAGAACTGAAGCTTTCTTT
abundance: many
len: 15
v_gene: TRBV6-1
d_gene: TRBD1
j_gene: TRBJ1-1

CDR3aa: CASSQGQHAGSGAEAFF
CDR3nt: TGCGCCAGCAGCCAAGGCCAGCACGCGGGTAGCGGCGCTGAAGCTTTCTTT
abundance: .
len: 17
v_gene: TRBV4-1
d_gene: .
j_gene: TRBJ1-1

CDR3aa: CASRTETYEQYF
CDR3nt: TGTGCCAGCAGAACAGAGACCTACGAGCAGTACTTC
abundance: .
len: 12
v_gene: TRBV6-5
d_gene: .
j_gene: TRBJ2-7

CDR3aa: CASSFMAGSEVDTQYF
CDR3nt: TGTGCCAGCAGTTTTATGGCCGGGAGTGAGGTAGATACGCAGTATTTT
abundance: once
len: 16
v_gene: TRBV28
d_gene: .
j_gene: TRBJ2-3

CDR3aa: CASSRTVNQPQHF
CDR3nt: TGTGCCAGCAGCCGCACAGTGAATCAGCCCCAGCATTTT
abundance: .
len: 13
v_gene: TRBV11-2
d_gene: .
j_gene: TRBJ1-5

CDR3aa: CASSEGPVDTQYF
CDR3nt: TGTGCCAGCAGTGAAGGGCCAGTAGATACGCAGTATTTT
abundance: .
len: 13
v_gene: TRBV25-1
d_gene: .
j_gene: TRBJ2-3

CDR3aa: CASGLNTEAFF
CDR3nt: TGTGCTTCCGGATTGAACACTGAAGCTTTCTTT
abundance: .
len: 11
v_gene: TRBV5-4
d_gene: .
j_gene: TRBJ1-1

CDR3aa: CASSSGTHRTQYF
CDR3nt: TGTGCCAGCAGTTCTGGGACACACAGGACCCAGTACTTC
abundance: .
len: 13
v_gene: TRBV6-5
d_gene: .
j_gene: TRBJ2-5

CDR3aa: CASSQDWGFNEKLFF
CDR3nt: TGCGCCAGCAGCCAAGACTGGGGGTTTAATGAAAAACTGTTTTTT
abundance: .
len: 15
v_gene: TRBV4-1
d_gene: .
j_gene: TRBJ1-4

CDR3aa: CAFCSPGASGRSNHYEQYF
CDR3nt: TGTGCCTTCTGTTCCCCGGGGGCTAGCGGGAGGTCGAATCACTACGAGCAGTACTTC
abundance: .
len: 19
v_gene: TRBV30
d_gene: TRBD2
j_gene: TRBJ2-7

CDR3aa: CASSERPLVVNNEQFF
CDR3nt: TGTGCCAGCAGTGAACGCCCATTGGTAGTGAACAATGAGCAGTTCTTC
abundance: .
len: 16
v_gene: TRBV2
d_gene: .
j_gene: TRBJ2-1

CDR3aa: CASSIDLRGSDTGELFF
CDR3nt: TGTGCCAGTAGTATAGATCTCCGCGGGTCCGACACCGGGGAGCTGTTTTTT
abundance: .
len: 17
v_gene: TRBV19
d_gene: .
j_gene: TRBJ2-2

CDR3aa: CASSLPSGINEQYF
CDR3nt: TGTGCCAGCTCTCTACCGTCAGGGATAAACGAGCAGTACTTC
abundance: .
len: 14
v_gene: TRBV18
d_gene: .
j_gene: TRBJ2-7

CDR3aa: CASSLDEGMGYTQYF
CDR3nt: TGTGCCAGCAGCCTAGACGAAGGCATGGGGTATACGCAGTATTTT
abundance: few
len: 15
v_gene: TRBV7-6
d_gene: .
j_gene: TRBJ2-3

CDR3aa: CASSQPAEGYEQYF
CDR3nt: TGCGCCAGCAGCCAACCAGCTGAGGGGTACGAGCAGTACTTC
abundance: .
len: 14
v_gene: TRBV4-1
d_gene: .
j_gene: TRBJ2-7

CDR3aa: CASTRSLIRDRPMNTEAFF
CDR3nt: TGCGCCAGCACCCGAAGCCTGATACGAGACAGACCCATGAACACTGAAGCTTTCTTT
abundance: .
len: 19
v_gene: TRBV4-1
d_gene: .
j_gene: TRBJ1-1

CDR3aa: CASSPGDRDNTEAFF
CDR3nt: TGCGCCAGCAGCCCGGGGGACAGGGATAACACTGAAGCTTTCTTT
abundance: .
len: 15
v_gene: TRBV5-1
d_gene: TRBD1
j_gene: TRBJ1-1

CDR3aa: CASSQLQDGYTF
CDR3nt: TGTGCCAGTAGTCAGCTGCAGGACGGCTACACCTTC
abundance: .
len: 12
v_gene: TRBV19
d_gene: .
j_gene: TRBJ1-2

CDR3aa: CASSLLSGSGSYNEQFF
CDR3nt: TGTGCCAGCAGCTTATTGAGCGGGAGTGGGTCCTACAATGAGCAGTTCTTC
abundance: .
len: 17
v_gene: TRBV11-2
d_gene: TRBD2
j_gene: TRBJ2-1

CDR3aa: CASTMGPNYGYTF
CDR3nt: TGTGCCAGCACTATGGGGCCGAACTATGGCTACACCTTC
abundance: .
len: 13
v_gene: TRBV6-5
d_gene: .
j_gene: TRBJ1-2

CDR3aa: CASSEVIYAEAFF
CDR3nt: TGTGCCAGCAGTGAAGTGATATATGCTGAAGCTTTCTTT
abundance: .
len: 13
v_gene: TRBV2
d_gene: .
j_gene: TRBJ1-1

CDR3aa: CASSETSGIYNEQFF
CDR3nt: TGTGCCAGCAGCGAAACTAGCGGAATCTACAATGAGCAGTTCTTC
abundance: .
len: 15
v_gene: TRBV9
d_gene: TRBD2
j_gene: TRBJ2-1

CDR3aa: CSVDGQGGYEQYF
CDR3nt: TGCAGCGTTGACGGACAGGGAGGGTACGAGCAGTACTTC
abundance: .
len: 13
v_gene: TRBV29-1
d_gene: .
j_gene: TRBJ2-7

CDR3aa: CASSLGGFGNQPQHF
CDR3nt: TGTGCCAGCAGCTTAGGAGGGTTCGGCAATCAGCCCCAGCATTTT
abundance: .
len: 15
v_gene: TRBV11-2
d_gene: .
j_gene: TRBJ1-5

CDR3aa: CASSAETGRGKTEAFF
CDR3nt: TGTGCCAGTAGTGCCGAGACAGGGCGGGGAAAGACTGAAGCTTTCTTT
abundance: .
len: 16
v_gene: TRBV19
d_gene: TRBD1
j_gene: TRBJ1-1

CDR3aa: CASREWASTDTQYF
CDR3nt: TGTGCCAGCAGGGAGTGGGCGAGCACAGATACGCAGTATTTT
abundance: .
len: 14
v_gene: TRBV2
d_gene: .
j_gene: TRBJ2-3

CDR3aa: CASSISGSGADTQYF
CDR3nt: TGTGCCAGCAGCATTAGCGGGAGTGGAGCAGATACGCAGTATTTT
abundance: .
len: 15
v_gene: TRBV11-2
d_gene: TRBD2
j_gene: TRBJ2-3

CDR3aa: CASSARTGGGGSNQPQHF
CDR3nt: TGCGCCAGCAGTGCCCGGACAGGGGGCGGAGGGAGCAATCAGCCCCAGCATTTT
abundance: .
len: 18
v_gene: TRBV10-2
d_gene: TRBD1
j_gene: TRBJ1-5

CDR3aa: CASSENGLEAETQYF
CDR3nt: TGTGCCAGCAGTGAAAACGGGCTAGAAGCCGAGACCCAGTACTTC
abundance: .
len: 15
v_gene: TRBV2
d_gene: .
j_gene: TRBJ2-5

CDR3aa: CSASGGTEQFF
CDR3nt: TGCAGTGCTAGTGGCGGGACTGAGCAGTTCTTC
abundance: .
len: 11
v_gene: TRBV20-1
d_gene: .
j_gene: TRBJ2-1

CDR3aa: CASSLDRVGNQPQHF
CDR3nt: TGTGCCAGCAGTTTAGACAGGGTTGGCAATCAGCCCCAGCATTTT
abundance: .
len: 15
v_gene: TRBV6-5
d_gene: TRBD1
j_gene: TRBJ1-5

CDR3aa: CASSVGQQNIQYF
CDR3nt: TGCGCCAGCAGCGTGGGACAGCAAAACATTCAGTACTTC
abundance: .
len: 13
v_gene: TRBV5-1
d_gene: TRBD1
j_gene: TRBJ2-4

CDR3aa: CASSPGGFSTDTQYF
CDR3nt: TGTGCCAGCAGCCCCGGCGGATTTAGCACAGATACGCAGTATTTT
abundance: .
len: 15
v_gene: TRBV7-2
d_gene: .
j_gene: TRBJ2-3

CDR3aa: CATSRRLAGHNEQFF
CDR3nt: TGTGCCACCAGCAGAAGACTAGCGGGACACAATGAGCAGTTCTTC
abundance: .
len: 15
v_gene: TRBV15
d_gene: TRBD2
j_gene: TRBJ2-1

CDR3aa: CASSQSGQGSSRSEAFF
CDR3nt: TGCGCCAGCAGCCAATCAGGACAGGGGTCGAGTAGGTCTGAAGCTTTCTTT
abundance: .
len: 17
v_gene: TRBV4-1
d_gene: TRBD1
j_gene: TRBJ1-1

CDR3aa: CAWSTGLGNQPQHF
CDR3nt: TGTGCCTGGAGTACAGGGTTAGGAAATCAGCCCCAGCATTTT
abundance: .
len: 14
v_gene: TRBV30
d_gene: .
j_gene: TRBJ1-5

CDR3aa: CASSMGLAGFNEQFF
CDR3nt: TGTGCCAGCAGCATGGGACTAGCGGGATTTAATGAGCAGTTCTTC
abundance: .
len: 15
v_gene: TRBV7-9
d_gene: TRBD2
j_gene: TRBJ2-1

CDR3aa: CASSFGGGRSYEQYF
CDR3nt: TGTGCCAGCAGCTTCGGTGGCGGTCGATCCTACGAGCAGTACTTC
abundance: few
len: 15
v_gene: TRBV11-2
d_gene: .
j_gene: TRBJ2-7

CDR3aa: CAWRTFGEAFF
CDR3nt: TGTGCCTGGAGGACCTTCGGGGAGGCTTTCTTT
abundance: once
len: 11
v_gene: TRBV30
d_gene: .
j_gene: TRBJ1-1

CDR3aa: CASSTWDRMGNEQFF
CDR3nt: TGTGCCAGCAGTACCTGGGACAGGATGGGCAATGAGCAGTTCTTC
abundance: .
len: 15
v_gene: TRBV6-5
d_gene: TRBD1
j_gene: TRBJ2-1

CDR3aa: CACSRGSPDTQYF
CDR3nt: TGTGCCTGTTCCCGCGGGAGCCCAGATACGCAGTATTTT
abundance: .
len: 13
v_gene: TRBV30
d_gene: TRBD2
j_gene: TRBJ2-3

CDR3aa: CASSSGTSGGTDTQYF
CDR3nt: TGTGCCAGTAGTAGCGGGACTAGCGGAGGCACAGATACGCAGTATTTT
abundance: .
len: 16
v_gene: TRBV19
d_gene: TRBD2
j_gene: TRBJ2-3

CDR3aa: CASRMGTVYEQYF
CDR3nt: TGTGCCAGCAGGATGGGGACAGTCTACGAGCAGTACTTC
abundance: .
len: 13
v_gene: TRBV6-5
d_gene: TRBD1
j_gene: TRBJ2-7

CDR3aa: CASSLVGRGPQPQHF
CDR3nt: TGTGCCAGCAGCTTAGTAGGCAGGGGACCTCAGCCCCAGCATTTT
abundance: .
len: 15
v_gene: TRBV7-8
d_gene: .
j_gene: TRBJ1-5

CDR3aa: CAISEDSNYGYTF
CDR3nt: TGTGCCATCAGTGAGGACAGTAACTATGGCTACACCTTC
abundance: .
len: 13
v_gene: TRBV10-3
d_gene: .
j_gene: TRBJ1-2

CDR3aa: CASSLRTGRQETQYF
CDR3nt: TGTGCCAGCAGTCTAAGGACAGGGAGGCAAGAGACCCAGTACTTC
abundance: .
len: 15
v_gene: TRBV28
d_gene: TRBD1
j_gene: TRBJ2-5

CDR3aa: CATSRAPTTSAVVNEQFF
CDR3nt: TGTGCCACCAGCAGAGCACCTACGACTAGCGCGGTTGTCAATGAGCAGTTCTTC
abundance: once
len: 18
v_gene: TRBV15
d_gene: TRBD2
j_gene: TRBJ2-1

CDR3aa: CATQGAGRSDTQYF
CDR3nt: TGTGCCACCCAGGGAGCGGGGAGGTCAGATACGCAGTATTTT
abundance: .
len: 14
v_gene: TRBV28
d_gene: TRBD2
j_gene: TRBJ2-3

CDR3aa: CASSGAENTGELFF
CDR3nt: TGTGCCAGTTCCGGAGCGGAGAACACCGGGGAGCTGTTTTTT
abundance: .
len: 14
v_gene: TRBV6-6
d_gene: .
j_gene: TRBJ2-2

CDR3aa: CASSSAGTPTKQYF
CDR3nt: TGTGCCAGCTCCTCTGCGGGAACCCCTACGAAGCAGTACTTC
abundance: .
len: 14
v_gene: TRBV27
d_gene: .
j_gene: TRBJ2-7

CDR3aa: CASTPGTGANTGELFF
CDR3nt: TGTGCCAGCACCCCAGGGACAGGGGCGAACACCGGGGAGCTGTTTTTT
abundance: few
len: 16
v_gene: TRBV4-2
d_gene: TRBD1
j_gene: TRBJ2-2